What follows are 17 T cell receptor beta chains derived from one specimen sequenced in a study of CD8+ T cells in alopecia areata. Extraction and reverse transcription of RNA yielded cDNA as the sequencing template. Produced via immunoSEQ multiplex PCR; TCRdb's table is partial and in-frame only. The sample yields around 270,000 clones, about three fifths seen once. Treatment meaning: oral pan-JAK inhibitor, 5-10 mg twice daily. Here the sequenced sample was CD4+ T cells sorted from blood, taken at week 24, from a patient treated with tofacitinib. All receptors come from a human donor with alopecia areata.

The CDR3 DNA reads TGTGCCAGCAGTGAATCGAGCGGCTATAGCAATCAGCCCCAGCATTTT. Translation: CASSESSGYSNQPQHF. The gene calls are TRBV2 and TRBJ1-5; unclear D gene. Germline loops: CDR1 SNHLY, CDR2 FYNNEI. Trimming removed 2 bases at V and 0 bases at J, with 11 bases between. CDR3 length: 16 residues.

The CDR3 protein is CASGQTGDVSSTEAFF. The CDR3 nucleotides are TGTGCTAGCGGACAGACAGGGGACGTTTCAAGTACTGAAGCTTTCTTT. The chain couples TRBV7-7 to TRBJ1-1; TRBD1 matches at 8 bases. Germline CDR1 is SSHAT and CDR2 is FNYEAQ (reference sequence). The CDR3 length is 16 residues. Full variable domain (remainder filled in from reference TRBV7-7 and TRBJ1-1): GAGVSQSPRYKVTKRGQDVTLRCDPISSHATLYWYQQALGQGPEFLTYFNYEAQPDKSGLPSDRFSAERPEGSISTLTIQRTEQRDSAMYRCASGQTGDVSSTEAFFGQGTRLTVV.

This chain links TRBV18 with TRBJ2-2; tentatively, D is TRBD1 (6 bases). Germline values: CDR1 KGHSH, CDR2 LQKENI. Trimming shortened V by 3 bases and J by 0 bases, and 8 bases separated the two germline ends. The CDR3 runs to 15 residues. CDR3 loop: CASSPDRSNTGELFF. CDR3 in DNA: TGTGCCAGCTCACCGGACAGATCGAACACCGGGGAGCTGTTTTTT.

CDR3 sequence: CASSPGRRRETQYF. The CDR3 nucleotides are TGTGCCAGCAGCCCCGGACGGCGGCGAGAGACCCAGTACTTC. The rearrangement joins TRBV6-5 to TRBJ2-5; no clear D. Germline-derived CDR1 and CDR2 are MNHEY and SVGAGI. V lost 6 bases, J lost 4 bases, and 15 bases lay in between. The CDR3 runs to 14 residues.

The V and J genes are TRBV5-6 and TRBJ2-7; D call uncertain. Germline V gives CDR1 SGHDT, CDR2 YYEEEE. V lost 4 bases, J lost 3 bases, and 14 bases lay in between. This CDR3 has 14 amino acids. CDR3 nucleotides: TGTGCCAGCAGCCGTCGCGACCGTCGCTACGAGCAGTACTTC. Translation gives CASSRRDRRYEQYF.

This sequence joins TRBV18 and TRBJ2-6; TRBD1 aligns across 9 bases. This CDR3 contains 17 residues. CDR1 and CDR2 (germline): KGHSH, LQKENI. V lost 2 bases and J lost 2; bases outside the gene matches: 4. DNA for the CDR3: TGTGCCAGCTCACCAGCACAGGGGGCGGCTGGGGCCAACGTCCTGACTTTC. It yields the protein CASSPAQGAAGANVLTF.

This chain uses TRBV10-3 with TRBJ1-1; TRBD1 agrees at 11 bases. The CDR3 runs 16 residues. Germline assignment: CDR1 ENHRY and CDR2 SYGVKD. With 7 bases clipped from V and 2 bases from J, the junction kept 9 bases outside the gene matches. The CDR3 DNA reads as TGTGCCATCATGCCTTCCGGGACAGGGGGAAACACTGAAGCTTTCTTT. Translation: CAIMPSGTGGNTEAFF.

The V gene is TRBV2, the J gene TRBJ1-6; 10 nucleotides align to TRBD1. Per germline, CDR1 SNHLY and CDR2 FYNNEI. The CDR3 has 14 amino acids. V trimming: 6 bases; J trimming: 14 bases; junction bases outside the gene matches: 10. The CDR3 DNA sequence: TGTGCCAGCAGCGTTCGAGGGACAGGGGAAACCCTCCACTTT. This translates into CASSVRGTGETLHF.

This clone was detected once. The CDR3 sequence: CASSQVLGAGQPQHF. DNA of the CDR3: TGCGCCAGCAGCCAAGTGCTGGGGGCGGGTCAGCCCCAGCATTTT. V gene TRBV4-1 combines with J gene TRBJ1-5; possible D gene TRBD1, 6 bases. V was pared by 1 base and J by 6 bases, with 13 bases between. The CDR3 loop spans 15 amino acids. Germline CDR1 reads MGHRA; CDR2 reads YSYEKL.

The chain has TRBV30 and TRBJ1-3, with unresolved D. This CDR3 has 15 residues. Germline V CDR1 and CDR2: GTSNPN, SVGIG (reference sequence). V lost 0 bases and J lost 2, with 11 bases in between. CDR3 loop: CAWSVRLTAGNTIYF. Written as DNA, the CDR3 is TGTGCCTGGAGTGTACGGTTGACTGCTGGAAACACCATATATTTT.

This clone was seen more than once but under ten times. This chain joins TRBV5-1 and TRBJ1-1; 8 bases match TRBD1. The CDR3 runs 14 residues. CDR1 and CDR2 from the germline V gene are SGHRS and YFSETQ. V gave up 4 bases and J gave up 4 bases; unmatched junction bases: 6. CDR3 nucleotide sequence: TGCGCCAGCAGCAGGGACAGGTCGGGCACTGAAGCTTTCTTT. Protein product: CASSRDRSGTEAFF. The full variable domain, its missing parts supplied by reference TRBV5-1 and TRBJ1-1, is KAGVTQTPRYLIKTRGQQVTLSCSPISGHRSVSWYQQTPGQGLQFLFEYFSETQRNKGNFPGRFSGRQFSNSRSEMNVSTLELGDSALYLCASSRDRSGTEAFFGQGTRLTVV.

The rearrangement links TRBV29-1 to TRBJ1-2; a possible D gene is TRBD1 (5 bases). The CDR3 is 13 amino acids. V was cut by 4 bases and J by 6 bases, with 15 bases left in between. The V gene's germline CDR1 is SQVTM and CDR2 ANQGSEA. CDR3 protein: CSVGAGLVHGYTF. CDR3 in DNA: TGCAGCGTTGGTGCGGGGCTCGTCCATGGCTACACCTTC.

This clone occurred a few times. The J gene is TRBJ2-3, the V gene TRBV7-9, with 9 bases identical to TRBD1. Germline V gives CDR1 SEHNR, CDR2 FQNEAQ (reference sequence). CDR3 length: 14 amino acids. The V and J ends lost 3 bases and 5 bases, in that order; junction bases with no gene match: 3. Written as DNA, the CDR3 is TGTGCCAGCAGCTTGACAGGGGGAGGAGATACGCAGTATTTT. It specifies CASSLTGGGDTQYF.

The genes are TRBV14 and TRBJ2-6, with D unclear. The germline V gene encodes CDR1 SGHDN and CDR2 FVKESK. The CDR3 has 15 amino acids. V was cut by 2 bases and J by 0 bases, with 5 bases left in between. CDR3 region: CASSQRPSGANVLTF. As DNA, the CDR3 is TGTGCCAGCAGCCAACGGCCCTCTGGGGCCAACGTCCTGACTTTC.

The chain carries TRBV6-1 and TRBJ2-7, with unresolved D. The V gene lost 4 bases and the J gene lost 5 bases, with 6 bases spanning the gap. Germline V lookup: CDR1 MNHNS, CDR2 SASEGT. This CDR3 is built from 11 residues. CDR3 DNA sequence: TGTGCCAGCAGTGGCGCCCACGAGCAGTACTTC. It specifies CASSGAHEQYF.

This chain joins TRBV29-1 and TRBJ1-1; 8 nucleotides agree with TRBD1. Trimming at V came to 7 bases and at J to 0 bases, leaving 22 bases not matched to a gene. The CDR3 length is 19 residues. Germline CDR1 reads SQVTM; CDR2 reads ANQGSEA. CDR3 nucleotide sequence: TGCAGCGCTCATAAGAGGGGACATGACAGGGGAGTATTGAACACTGAAGCTTTCTTT. Translating it yields CSAHKRGHDRGVLNTEAFF. The full variable domain, with the rest looked up from reference TRBV29-1 and TRBJ1-1, is SAVISQKPSRDICQRGTSLTIQCQVDSQVTMMFWYRQQPGQSLTLIATANQGSEATYESGFVIDKFPISRPNLTFSTLTVSNMSPEDSSIYLCSAHKRGHDRGVLNTEAFFGQGTRLTVV.

The J gene is TRBJ2-1, the V gene TRBV20-1; a possible D gene is TRBD1 (5 bases). With 6 bases removed from V and 8 bases from J, the gap between germline ends came to 11 bases. The CDR3 length is 11 residues. The germline V gene encodes CDR1 DFQATT and CDR2 SNEGSKA (reference sequence). Written as DNA, the CDR3 is TGCAGTGCCCGACAGAGCCATGAGCAGTTCTTC. Translated, it gives CSARQSHEQFF.